These 27 T cell receptor beta chains came from one sample sequenced in a study of T cell responses to AZD1222 COVID-19 vaccine. TCRdb's copy holds only in-frame clones and misses some; the assay was immunoSEQ multiplex PCR. The table lists 95,000 to 110,000 clones, around 92% of them singletons. The material was peripheral blood, obtained on day 0 of AZD1222 vaccination. The source is an adult in good health.

This clone was seen once. The gene calls are TRBV29-1 and TRBJ1-6, with D unresolved. V was pared by 6 bases and J by 5 bases, with 14 bases between. This CDR3 is built from 14 residues. Germline V CDR1 and CDR2: SQVTM, ANQGSEA. CDR3 DNA: TGCAGCGTCGCTGAGGTTGGAGATAATTCACCCCTCCACTTT. Protein sequence: CSVAEVGDNSPLHF. Filled out from reference TRBV29-1 and TRBJ1-6, the complete variable domain reads SAVISQKPSRDICQRGTSLTIQCQVDSQVTMMFWYRQQPGQSLTLIATANQGSEATYESGFVIDKFPISRPNLTFSTLTVSNMSPEDSSIYLCSVAEVGDNSPLHFGNGTRLTVT.

The chain has TRBV20-1 and TRBJ2-3; 9 bases are a match to TRBD2. V gave up 3 bases and J gave up 5 bases; unmatched junction bases: 6. Germline V gene sequence: CDR1 DFQATT, CDR2 SNEGSKA (reference sequence). The CDR3 consists of 14 residues. The CDR3 coding sequence is TGCAGTGCTAGTAGCGGGAGCCCTGGAGATACGCAGTATTTT. As protein: CSASSGSPGDTQYF.

The V call is TRBV28, the J call TRBJ1-2, with D tentatively TRBD1 (5 bases). This CDR3 has 15 residues. V shed 2 bases and J shed 4 bases, with 14 bases lying between them. In germline, CDR1 is MDHEN, CDR2 SYDVKM. Here the CDR3 reads CASSLRGIHLYGYTF. DNA of the CDR3: TGTGCCAGCAGTTTACGGGGGATCCACCTCTATGGCTACACCTTC.

This rearrangement joins TRBV23-1 to TRBJ2-1; 10 bases are a match to TRBD2. TRBV23-1 is classed as an ORF, of uncertain function. The CDR3 is made up of 15 amino acids. The V segment lost 3 bases and the J segment 6 bases; nucleotides outside the gene matches: 5. In DNA, the CDR3 is TGCGCCAGCAGTCACAGCGGGAGGGAACCCAATGAGCAGTTCTTC. The encoded protein is CASSHSGREPNEQFF.

The chain recombines TRBV14 with TRBJ1-2, with 7 bases lining up with TRBD1. The V gene end was trimmed by 0 bases and the J gene end by 7 bases; junction bases not matched to a gene: 8. Germline V gene sequence: CDR1 SGHDN, CDR2 FVKESK. CDR3 size: 15 residues. CDR3 residues: CASSQDRGGISGYTF. CDR3 bases: TGTGCCAGCAGCCAAGACAGGGGGGGGATTTCTGGCTACACCTTC.

This sequence joins TRBV28 and TRBJ2-7; weak D call: TRBD1 (5 bases). Germline V gene lookup returns CDR1 MDHEN and CDR2 SYDVKM. There are 10 residues in the CDR3. V lost 8 bases and J 6 bases, leaving 8 bases between the germline ends. The CDR3 coding sequence is TGTGCCAGCCCCAGGGCCGAGCAGTACTTC. This translates into CASPRAEQYF.

This rearrangement joins TRBV9 to TRBJ2-7; D not certain. The germline V and J ends were trimmed by 0 bases and 3 bases, with 13 bases remaining between them. Germline assignment: CDR1 SGDLS and CDR2 YYNGEE. This CDR3 spans 15 amino acids. The CDR3 DNA sequence: TGTGCCAGCAGCGTAGGGGATGTAAAAATCTACGAGCAGTACTTC. Encoded protein: CASSVGDVKIYEQYF.

This chain connects TRBV7-2 to TRBJ2-5; no clear D. CDR1 and CDR2 from the germline V gene are SGHTA and FQGNSA. This CDR3 spans 12 amino acids. The V and J ends lost 4 bases and 5 bases respectively, with 8 bases between them. CDR3 DNA: TGTGCCAGCAGCTCCCCACCTGAGACCCAGTACTTC. Its translation: CASSSPPETQYF.

The J gene is TRBJ1-2, the V gene TRBV24-1; 12 nucleotides agree with TRBD1. The CDR3 covers 17 residues. V trimming: 4 bases; J trimming: 4 bases; junction bases outside the gene matches: 9. Looked up from germline, CDR1 is KGHDR and CDR2 is SFDVKD. CDR3 protein: CATSDPSGTGGSYGYTF. DNA of the CDR3: TGTGCCACCAGTGACCCATCCGGGACAGGGGGCTCCTATGGCTACACCTTC.

The chain has TRBV11-2 and TRBJ1-2; D ambiguous. Germline values: CDR1 SGHAT, CDR2 FQNNGV. Trimming left V 5 bases short and J 8 bases short, with 15 bases between. The CDR3 runs to 13 residues. The CDR3 DNA follows: TGTGCCAGCAGCAGAGGACCCATCGGGGGCTACACCTTC. It is translated as CASSRGPIGGYTF.

A few counts support this clone. The V call is TRBV28, the J call TRBJ1-2; D is unclear. The CDR3 extends over 12 amino acids. Germline CDR1 MDHEN, CDR2 SYDVKM. V dropped 6 bases and J dropped 2 bases, with 7 bases sitting between them. The CDR3 nucleotides are TGTGCCAGCAGAGTAGGGAACTATGGCTACACCTTC. Translating it yields CASRVGNYGYTF.

This chain links TRBV14 with TRBJ1-1, with D unclear. The CDR3 totals 13 residues. V lost 0 bases and J lost 2, with 4 bases in between. Germline V gene lookup returns CDR1 SGHDN and CDR2 FVKESK. The CDR3 nucleotides are TGTGCCAGCAGCCAAGATGTAAACACTGAAGCTTTCTTT. Translating it yields CASSQDVNTEAFF.

V gene TRBV2 combines with J gene TRBJ1-1; 7 positions match TRBD1. The germline CDR1 and CDR2 sequences are SNHLY and FYNNEI. The CDR3 is 12 amino acids. Germline trimming cut 6 bases from V and 12 bases from J; bases unmatched to any gene: 10. CDR3: CASSRQGGVTFF. The CDR3 DNA reads TGTGCCAGCAGCCGACAGGGAGGTGTAACTTTCTTT. Based on the CDR3 plus reference TRBV2 and TRBJ1-1, the full variable domain is EPEVTQTPSHQVTQMGQEVILRCVPISNHLYFYWYRQILGQKVEFLVSFYNNEISEKSEIFDDQFSVERPDGSNFTLKIRSTKLEDSAMYFCASSRQGGVTFFGQGTRLTVV.

This chain uses TRBV5-6 with TRBJ1-2; tentative D call: TRBD1 (5 bases). V was cut by 2 bases and J by 8 bases, with 16 bases left in between. Germline CDR1 reads SGHDT; CDR2 reads YYEEEE. The CDR3 sequence is 14 residues long. The CDR3 bases are TGTGCCAGCAGCTTAGGGGAGGGGTTTGGAGGCTACACCTTC. Translating gives CASSLGEGFGGYTF.

This clone was picked up one time. The chain couples TRBV29-1 to TRBJ2-3; 12 bases fit TRBD2. The CDR3 covers 14 residues. The V gene's germline CDR1 is SQVTM and CDR2 ANQGSEA. After removal of 4 bases from V and 8 bases from J, the junction contained 7 bases not matched to a gene. The DNA for the CDR3 is TGCAGCGTTGCCCTAGCGGGAGGGCGAGGTACGCAGTATTTT. As protein: CSVALAGGRGTQYF.

V is TRBV28 and J is TRBJ2-4; D is uncertain. CDR1 is MDHEN and CDR2 is SYDVKM in the germline V gene. V lost 7 bases, J lost 2 bases, and 9 bases lay in between. The CDR3 consists of 13 residues. The CDR3: CASTPWSKNIQYF. CDR3 nucleotide sequence: TGTGCCAGCACCCCTTGGTCCAAAAACATTCAGTACTTC.

This chain uses TRBV5-1 with TRBJ1-2; D not certain. The germline gives CDR1 SGHRS, CDR2 YFSETQ. The CDR3 is 14 amino acids. The germline V and J ends were trimmed by 7 bases and 0 bases, with 13 bases remaining between them. DNA for the CDR3: TGCGCCAGCGCCCCAGAGAGGGCTAACTATGGCTACACCTTC. This translates into CASAPERANYGYTF.

The J gene is TRBJ1-1, the V gene TRBV9, with D unresolved. This CDR3 spans 14 amino acids. Germline lookup yields CDR1 SGDLS and CDR2 YYNGEE. With 0 bases removed from V and 2 bases from J, the gap between germline ends came to 8 bases. CDR3 in amino acids: CASSVGPANTEAFF. The CDR3 DNA reads as TGTGCCAGCAGCGTAGGGCCCGCAAACACTGAAGCTTTCTTT.

J is TRBJ1-6 and V is TRBV3-1 (or the pseudogene TRBV3-2), with a possible D match to TRBD1 (6 bases). V was shortened by 4 bases and J by 9 bases, with 16 bases between the two germline ends. The CDR3 sequence is 15 residues long. Germline V gene sequence: CDR1 LGHDT, CDR2 YNNKEL (reference sequence). DNA for the CDR3: TGTGCCAGCAGCCCCCACAGGGTTCTCGGTTCACCCCTCCACTTT. It encodes CASSPHRVLGSPLHF.

The V gene is TRBV7-2, the J gene TRBJ2-1; 11 bases fit TRBD2. V shed 4 bases, J shed 6 bases, and the junction held 5 bases outside the gene matches. Germline loops: CDR1 SGHTA, CDR2 FQGNSA. The CDR3 is made up of 15 amino acids. The CDR3 spells CASSSWTSGFNEQFF. The CDR3 region has the DNA TGTGCCAGCAGCTCTTGGACTAGCGGGTTCAATGAGCAGTTCTTC.

The chain uses TRBV30 and TRBJ1-2; 8 nucleotides line up with TRBD1. CDR1 and CDR2 from the germline V gene are GTSNPN and SVGIG (reference sequence). With 3 bases clipped from V and 1 base from J, the junction kept 7 bases outside the gene matches. The CDR3 consists of 15 residues. This CDR3 is CAWRARDRSNYGYTF. As DNA, the CDR3 is TGTGCCTGGAGAGCCCGGGACAGGAGTAACTATGGCTACACCTTC.

The V gene is TRBV21-1, the J gene TRBJ2-7; the D call of TRBD2 is as the table states it, not checked on the DNA. TRBV21-1 is termed a pseudogene. CDR3 length equals 21 residues. DNA for the CDR3: TGTGCCAGCAGCAAAGCGGGTAGCGGGAGGGTTTCTCTTATTAGCTCCTACGAGCAGTACTTC. It specifies CASSKAGSGRVSLISSYEQYF.

The gene calls are TRBV7-2 and TRBJ2-7, with D possibly TRBD2 on 6 matching bases. Trimming removed 2 bases from V and 0 bases from J, with 11 bases in between. Germline V CDR1 and CDR2: SGHTA, FQGNSA. The CDR3 is made up of 15 amino acids. The CDR3 reads CASSLSSASSYEQYF. CDR3 nucleotide sequence: TGTGCCAGCAGCTTATCTAGCGCGAGCTCCTACGAGCAGTACTTC. The whole variable domain, remainder taken from reference TRBV7-2 and TRBJ2-7, is GAGVSQSPSNKVTEKGKDVELRCDPISGHTALYWYRQSLGQGLEFLIYFQGNSAPDKSGLPSDRFSAERTGGSVSTLTIQRTQQEDSAVYLCASSLSSASSYEQYFGPGTRLTVT.

The rearrangement uses TRBV7-9 and TRBJ2-3; D is uncertain. This CDR3 is 13 amino acids long. V was shortened by 1 base and J by 6 bases, with 8 bases between the two germline ends. Germline assignment: CDR1 SEHNR and CDR2 FQNEAQ (reference sequence). CDR3 sequence reads: CASSLGLYDTQYF. The CDR3 DNA is TGTGCCAGCAGCTTAGGCCTCTACGATACGCAGTATTTT.

The chain carries TRBV29-1 and TRBJ2-2; 7 bases are a match to TRBD2. The CDR3 has 14 amino acids. V lost 6 bases to trimming and J lost 0 bases; unmatched junction nucleotides: 4. In germline, CDR1 is SQVTM, CDR2 ANQGSEA. The CDR3 protein is CSVLSGTNTGELFF. The CDR3 DNA reads as TGCAGCGTCCTCAGCGGGACGAACACCGGGGAGCTGTTTTTT.

V is TRBV6-5 and J is TRBJ1-4; D is unresolved. Germline V gives CDR1 MNHEY, CDR2 SVGAGI. The CDR3 sequence is 16 residues long. With 3 bases removed from V and 5 bases from J, the gap between germline ends came to 16 bases. The CDR3 protein is CASSYGRGLGNEKLFF. In DNA, the CDR3 is TGTGCCAGCAGTTATGGGCGCGGGCTGGGGAATGAAAAACTGTTTTTT.

The chain links TRBV2 to TRBJ2-5; perhaps TRBD2 as D (5 bases). This CDR3 is 12 amino acids long. V lost 6 bases and J lost 5, with 10 bases in between. Germline V gene lookup returns CDR1 SNHLY and CDR2 FYNNEI. The CDR3 DNA sequence: TGTGCCAGCAGCCCAGGCGGGGAGACCCAGTACTTC. Translation: CASSPGGETQYF. The full variable domain, completed using reference TRBV2 and TRBJ2-5, is EPEVTQTPSHQVTQMGQEVILRCVPISNHLYFYWYRQILGQKVEFLVSFYNNEISEKSEIFDDQFSVERPDGSNFTLKIRSTKLEDSAMYFCASSPGGETQYFGPGTRLLVL.